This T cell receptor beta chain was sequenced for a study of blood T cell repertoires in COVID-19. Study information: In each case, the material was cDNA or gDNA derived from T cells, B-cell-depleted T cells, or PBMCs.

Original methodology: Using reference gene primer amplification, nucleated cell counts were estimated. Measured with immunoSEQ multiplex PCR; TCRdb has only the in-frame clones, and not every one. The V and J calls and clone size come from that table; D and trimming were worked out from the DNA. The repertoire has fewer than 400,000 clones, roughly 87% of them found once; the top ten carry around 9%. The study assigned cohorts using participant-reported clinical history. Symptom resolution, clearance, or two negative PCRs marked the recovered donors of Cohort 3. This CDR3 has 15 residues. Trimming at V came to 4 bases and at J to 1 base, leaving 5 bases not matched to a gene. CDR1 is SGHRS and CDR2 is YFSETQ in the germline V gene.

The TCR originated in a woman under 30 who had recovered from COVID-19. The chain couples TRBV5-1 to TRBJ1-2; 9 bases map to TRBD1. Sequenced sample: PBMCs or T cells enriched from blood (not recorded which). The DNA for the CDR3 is TGCGCCAGCAGCGATGGACAGGGGCTTAACTATGGCTACACCTTC. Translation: CASSDGQGLNYGYTF.